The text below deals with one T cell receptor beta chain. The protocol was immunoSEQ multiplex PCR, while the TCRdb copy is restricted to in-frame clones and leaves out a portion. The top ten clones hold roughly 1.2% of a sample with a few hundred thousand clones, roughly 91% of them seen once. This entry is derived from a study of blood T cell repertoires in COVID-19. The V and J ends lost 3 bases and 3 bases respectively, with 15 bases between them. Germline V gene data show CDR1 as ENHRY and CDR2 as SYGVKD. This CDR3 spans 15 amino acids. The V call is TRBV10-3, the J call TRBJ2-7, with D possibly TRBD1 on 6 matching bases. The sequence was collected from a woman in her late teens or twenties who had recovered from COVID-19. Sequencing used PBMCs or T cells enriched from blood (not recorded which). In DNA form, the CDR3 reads TGTGCCATCAGTGACCTGGCAGGGGCGGGCTACGAGCAGTACTTC. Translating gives CAISDLAGAGYEQYF.